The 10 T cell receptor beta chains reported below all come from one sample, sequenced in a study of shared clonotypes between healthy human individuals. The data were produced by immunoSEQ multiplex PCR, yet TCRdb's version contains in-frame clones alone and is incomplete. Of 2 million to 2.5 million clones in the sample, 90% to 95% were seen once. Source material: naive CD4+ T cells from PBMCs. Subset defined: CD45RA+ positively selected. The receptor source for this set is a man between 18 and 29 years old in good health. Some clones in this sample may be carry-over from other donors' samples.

The CDR3 loop is CAWSVGQNGNTIYF. DNA of the CDR3: TGTGCCTGGAGTGTCGGGCAGAATGGAAACACCATATATTTT. This chain connects TRBV30 to TRBJ1-3; D gene ambiguous. The CDR3 length is 14 residues. With 0 bases removed from V and 3 bases from J, the gap between germline ends came to 9 bases. In germline, CDR1 is GTSNPN, CDR2 SVGIG (reference sequence).

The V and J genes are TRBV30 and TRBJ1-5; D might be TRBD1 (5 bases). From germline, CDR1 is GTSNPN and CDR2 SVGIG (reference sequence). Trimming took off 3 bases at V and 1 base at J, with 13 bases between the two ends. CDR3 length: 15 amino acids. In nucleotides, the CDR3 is TGTGCCTGGAGCCCGGGGGTGTCAAGCAATCAGCCCCAGCATTTT. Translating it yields CAWSPGVSSNQPQHF.

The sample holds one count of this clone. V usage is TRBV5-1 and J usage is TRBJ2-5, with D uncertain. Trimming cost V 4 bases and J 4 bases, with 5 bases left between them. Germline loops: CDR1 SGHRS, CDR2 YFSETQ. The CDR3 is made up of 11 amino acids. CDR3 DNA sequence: TGCGCCAGCAGCATTGCAGAGACCCAGTACTTC. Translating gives CASSIAETQYF.

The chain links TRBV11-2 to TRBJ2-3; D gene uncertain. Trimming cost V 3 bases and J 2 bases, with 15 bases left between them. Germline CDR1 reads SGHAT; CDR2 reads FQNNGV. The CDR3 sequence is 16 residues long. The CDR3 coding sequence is TGTGCCAGCAGCTTTCAGGCTTTCCCCCCCACAGATACGCAGTATTTT. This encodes CASSFQAFPPTDTQYF. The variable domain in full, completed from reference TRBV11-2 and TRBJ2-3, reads EAGVAQSPRYKIIEKRQSVAFWCNPISGHATLYWYQQILGQGPKLLIQFQNNGVVDDSQLPKDRFSAERLKGVDSTLKIQPAKLEDSAVYLCASSFQAFPPTDTQYFGPGTRLTVL.

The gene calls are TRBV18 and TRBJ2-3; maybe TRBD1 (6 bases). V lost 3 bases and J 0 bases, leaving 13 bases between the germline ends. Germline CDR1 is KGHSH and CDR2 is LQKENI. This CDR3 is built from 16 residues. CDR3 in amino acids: CASSPPGTRSTDTQYF. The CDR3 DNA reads TGTGCCAGCTCACCGCCGGGGACAAGAAGCACAGATACGCAGTATTTT.

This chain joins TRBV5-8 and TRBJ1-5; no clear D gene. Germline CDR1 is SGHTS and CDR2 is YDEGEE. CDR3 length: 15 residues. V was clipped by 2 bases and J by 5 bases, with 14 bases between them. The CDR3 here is CASSFRGRVDQPQHF. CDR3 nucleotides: TGTGCCAGCAGCTTCCGGGGTCGCGTTGATCAGCCCCAGCATTTT.

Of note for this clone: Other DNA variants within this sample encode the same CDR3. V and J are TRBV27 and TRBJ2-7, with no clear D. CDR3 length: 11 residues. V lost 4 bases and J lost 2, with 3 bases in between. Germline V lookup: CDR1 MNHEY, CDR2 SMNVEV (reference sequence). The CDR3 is CASSSTYEQYF. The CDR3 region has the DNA TGTGCCAGCAGTTCAACCTACGAGCAGTACTTC.

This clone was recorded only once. In DNA, the CDR3 is TGTGCCAGCAGTGATGCGGCTAGCGGGAACTACGAGCAGTACTTC. Protein: CASSDAASGNYEQYF. V is TRBV2 and J is TRBJ2-7; 9 nucleotides align to TRBD2. This CDR3 is built from 15 residues. The germline V gene encodes CDR1 SNHLY and CDR2 FYNNEI. V lost 3 bases to trimming and J lost 3 bases; unmatched junction nucleotides: 6.

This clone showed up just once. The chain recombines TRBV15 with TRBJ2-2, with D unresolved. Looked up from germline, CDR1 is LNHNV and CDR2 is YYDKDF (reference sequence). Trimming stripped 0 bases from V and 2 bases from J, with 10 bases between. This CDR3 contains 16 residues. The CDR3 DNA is TGTGCCACCAGCAGAGATCGGCAGATAAACACCGGGGAGCTGTTTTTT. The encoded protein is CATSRDRQINTGELFF.

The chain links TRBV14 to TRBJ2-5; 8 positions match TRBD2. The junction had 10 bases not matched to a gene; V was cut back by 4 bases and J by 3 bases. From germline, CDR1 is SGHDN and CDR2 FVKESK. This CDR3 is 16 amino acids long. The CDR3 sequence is CASSLRILAAKETQYF. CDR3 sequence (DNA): TGTGCCAGCAGCCTCCGTATACTAGCGGCCAAAGAGACCCAGTACTTC.